One sample yielded the 24 T cell receptor beta chains listed below, sequenced in a study of T cells in Graves' hyperthyroidism and ophthalmopathy. Amplification yielded TCR beta CDR3 regions, with RNA transcripts as the source. Carried out on the TCR CDR3, a first-round RT-PCR used the HTBI primer set. One entry per CDR3 protein, called by TCRdb with MiXCR from the multiplex PCR reads. This table holds roughly 800,000 distinct CDR3 sequences, around 38% found once. Sequencing was carried out using blood. Source of these receptors: a man aged 18-30 years with Graves' hyperthyroidism.

The J gene is TRBJ2-5, the V gene TRBV2; the match to TRBD1 covers 9 bases. CDR1 is SNHLY and CDR2 is FYNNEI in the germline V gene. CDR3 length: 14 residues. The trim removed 5 bases at V and 11 bases at J, leaving 12 bases unmatched. CDR3 in amino acids: CASSTGTGFKEQYF. In nucleotides, the CDR3 is TGTGCCAGCAGTACCGGGACAGGGTTCAAAGAGCAGTACTTC.

The V gene is TRBV7-9, the J gene TRBJ2-2; the D gene could be TRBD1 or TRBD2 (6 bases each). This CDR3 contains 15 residues. CDR1 is SEHNR and CDR2 is FQNEAQ in the germline V gene (reference sequence). Trimming stripped 7 bases from V and 7 bases from J, with 19 bases between. CDR3 loop: CASIKGGRAVGELFF. The CDR3 DNA follows: TGTGCCAGCATCAAGGGGGGACGGGCGGTCGGGGAGCTGTTTTTT.

About this clonotype itself: Its ends do not fully match the called genes, so a read error is possible. The V call is TRBV7-2, the J call TRBJ2-7; 9 bases align to TRBD2. The CDR3 length is 15 residues. Germline V lookup: CDR1 SGHTA, CDR2 FQGNSA. The CDR3 nucleotides read TGTGCCAGCAGCCAAGAGTCTAGCGGGACCTACGGGCAGTACTTC. It codes for CASSQESSGTYGQYF. Supplemented by reference TRBV7-2 and TRBJ2-7, the full variable domain reads GAGVSQSPSNKVTEKGKDVELRCDPISGHTALYWYRQSLGQGLEFLIYFQGNSAPDKSGLPSDRFSAERTGGSVSTLTIQRTQQEDSAVYLCASSQESSGTYGQYFGPGTRLTVT.

This clonotype was seen a few times. The CDR3 here is CASSFTAAEVDTF. Written as DNA, the CDR3 is TGTGCCAGCAGTTTTACGGCGGCCGAGGTCGACACCTTC. V usage is TRBV12-3 or TRBV12-4 and J usage is TRBJ1-2; no reliable D call. V was pared by 3 bases and J by 12 bases, with 17 bases between. CDR3 length: 13 residues.

Many counts were recorded for this clonotype. The rearrangement uses TRBV25-1 and TRBJ1-6; D possibly corresponds to TRBD1 (5 bases). Germline CDR1 MGHDK, CDR2 SYGVNS. The V end lost 8 bases, the J end lost 6 bases, and 11 bases lay between the germline ends. The CDR3 is 13 residues long. Here the CDR3 DNA reads TGTGCCAGCCGGGACCACTTTAATTCACCCCTCCACTTT. Encoded protein: CASRDHFNSPLHF.

The count of this clonotype is one. Sequence at one end of the junction differs from germline and may be a read error. V is TRBV7-9 and J is TRBJ1-1; D call uncertain. Germline V gene data show CDR1 as SEHNR and CDR2 as FQNEAQ (reference sequence). There are 18 residues in the CDR3. In DNA form, the CDR3 reads TGCGCCAGCAGCCAAGATAGAGATCTCAGTTATCAAAACACTGAAGCTTTCTTT. This codes for CASSQDRDLSYQNTEAFF.

This chain connects TRBV9 to TRBJ2-2; D is unresolved. V was shortened by 5 bases and J by 4 bases, with 15 bases between the two germline ends. CDR1 SGDLS and CDR2 YYNGEE come from the germline V gene. This CDR3 spans 15 amino acids. DNA for the CDR3: TGTGCCAGCAGTCCGACGGTGACGGGCACCGGGGAGCTGTTTTTT. This encodes CASSPTVTGTGELFF. Filled out from reference TRBV9 and TRBJ2-2, the complete variable domain reads DSGVTQTPKHLITATGQRVTLRCSPRSGDLSVYWYQQSLDQGLQFLIQYYNGEERAKGNILERFSAQQFPDLHSELNLSSLELGDSALYFCASSPTVTGTGELFFGEGSRLTVL.

This clonotype showed up many times. The chain is built from TRBV7-9 and TRBJ1-1; 7 bases map to TRBD1. Germline-derived CDR1 and CDR2 are SEHNR and FQNEAQ (reference sequence). The CDR3 runs 15 residues. Trimming at V came to 5 bases and at J to 4 bases, leaving 10 bases not matched to a gene. The CDR3 nucleotides read TGTGCCAGCAGCCCCTCGAGCAGGACAGGCACTGAAGCTTTCTTT. It specifies CASSPSSRTGTEAFF. Looking up the rest from reference TRBV7-9 and TRBJ1-1 gives the full variable domain: DTGVSQNPRHKITKRGQNVTFRCDPISEHNRLYWYRQTLGQGPEFLTYFQNEAQLEKSRLLSDRFSAERPKGSFSTLEIQRTEQGDSAMYLCASSPSSRTGTEAFFGQGTRLTVV.

This clonotype was recorded many times. The V gene is TRBV2, the J gene TRBJ1-2, with D tentatively TRBD1 (6 bases). CDR3 size: 13 residues. Looked up from germline, CDR1 is SNHLY and CDR2 is FYNNEI. V was pared by 5 bases and J by 7 bases, with 14 bases between. CDR3 amino acids: CASSPRGTGGYTF. CDR3 coding DNA: TGTGCCAGCAGTCCCAGGGGAACTGGTGGCTACACCTTC.

This clonotype was seen only a few times. This chain joins TRBV4-1 and TRBJ2-7; 8 bases map to TRBD2. Looked up from germline, CDR1 is MGHRA and CDR2 is YSYEKL. The V segment lost 2 bases and the J segment 3 bases; nucleotides outside the gene matches: 6. The CDR3 has 15 residues. The CDR3 is CASSQPTSGSYEQYF. The CDR3 DNA sequence: TGCGCCAGCAGCCAACCCACTAGCGGAAGCTACGAGCAGTACTTC.

This clonotype has only one observation. This chain joins TRBV29-1 and TRBJ2-5; 9 nucleotides match TRBD1. CDR1 is SQVTM, CDR2 ANQGSEA, per germline. V lost 7 bases, J lost 4 bases, and 7 bases stayed unmatched. The CDR3 loop spans 13 amino acids. CDR3 nucleotide sequence: TGCAGCGCCGACTTGACAGGGGGAGAGACCCAGTACTTC. The encoded protein is CSADLTGGETQYF.

V and J are TRBV20-1 and TRBJ1-5; 7 bases are shared with TRBD1. CDR1 and CDR2 from the germline V gene are DFQATT and SNEGSKA (reference sequence). V lost 0 bases and J lost 2; bases outside the gene matches: 19. The CDR3 has 20 amino acids. Written as DNA, the CDR3 is TGCAGTGCTAGAGACGGACGCTACGCCCAAGGGGGCCAGGGCAATCAGCCCCAGCATTTT. Protein: CSARDGRYAQGGQGNQPQHF.

The chain combines TRBV7-6 with TRBJ1-1; D is perhaps TRBD1 (6 bases). Germline CDR1 and CDR2: SGHVS and FNYEAQ. The CDR3 is 16 amino acids. The ends were cut back, 5 bases at V and 6 bases at J, with 22 bases in the middle. Written as DNA, the CDR3 is TGTGCCAGCAGCCCCCCCGAATTGGACAGAACGGCTGAAGCTTTCTTT. Its protein product is CASSPPELDRTAEAFF.

V gene TRBV6-5 combines with J gene TRBJ1-1; D is uncertain. The CDR3 totals 12 residues. Trimming shortened V by 5 bases and J by 11 bases, and 15 bases separated the two germline ends. The germline V gene has CDR1 MNHEY and CDR2 SVGAGI. The CDR3 nucleotides read TGTGCCAGCAGTGAAGTCCCCGGAGACGCTTTCTTT. Residues: CASSEVPGDAFF.

V is TRBV10-3 and J is TRBJ1-4; D remains ambiguous. The CDR3 has 15 residues. The germline CDR1 and CDR2 sequences are ENHRY and SYGVKD. Trimming stripped 6 bases from V and 6 bases from J, with 17 bases between. The CDR3 region is CAIREGGRRDEKLFF. The DNA for the CDR3 is TGTGCCATCAGGGAGGGTGGCCGCCGTGATGAAAAACTGTTTTTT.

V is TRBV20-1 and J is TRBJ1-4; TRBD1 might be the D (5 bases). Trimming removed 0 bases from V and 4 bases from J, with 12 bases in between. The length of the CDR3 is 15 residues. The germline CDR1 and CDR2 sequences are DFQATT and SNEGSKA (reference sequence). The CDR3 spells CSARDLTGHNEKLFF. The CDR3 DNA reads as TGCAGTGCTAGAGATCTTACGGGGCATAATGAAAAACTGTTTTTT.

This clonotype was seen only a few times. The chain couples TRBV7-9 to TRBJ2-7; tentatively, D is TRBD1 (6 bases). Germline-derived CDR1 and CDR2 are SEHNR and FQNEAQ (reference sequence). Trimming shortened V by 3 bases and J by 6 bases, and 12 bases separated the two germline ends. This CDR3 region has 13 residues. This CDR3 is CASSFHRDTEQYF. CDR3 nucleotides: TGTGCCAGCAGCTTCCACAGGGACACCGAGCAGTACTTC.

This clonotype was observed a handful of times. The chain is built from TRBV9 and TRBJ1-2; unclear D gene. V gave up 0 bases and J gave up 1 base, with 7 bases separating them. Per the germline V gene, CDR1 is SGDLS and CDR2 is YYNGEE. This CDR3 has 14 amino acids. CDR3 residues: CASSVALSNYGYTF. The DNA for the CDR3 is TGTGCCAGCAGCGTAGCTCTCAGTAACTATGGCTACACCTTC.

The V gene is TRBV4-3, the J gene TRBJ1-4; a weak D match, TRBD1 (6 bases). Germline CDR1 reads LGHNA; CDR2 reads YSLEER. This CDR3 comprises 15 residues. V was cut by 3 bases and J by 8 bases, with 16 bases left in between. The CDR3 protein is CASSHGSGGGEKLFF. The CDR3, as DNA: TGCGCCAGCAGCCACGGGAGTGGGGGCGGCGAAAAACTGTTTTTT.

V gene TRBV12-3 or TRBV12-4 combines with J gene TRBJ2-3; TRBD2 matches 8 bases. Trimming at V came to 4 bases and at J to 0 bases, leaving 6 bases not matched to a gene. The CDR3 has 16 residues. CDR3 sequence: CASSSIAGPSTDTQYF. CDR3 DNA: TGTGCCAGCAGTTCCATAGCGGGGCCTAGCACAGATACGCAGTATTTT.

This clonotype occurred many times. This chain connects TRBV24-1 to TRBJ2-5; D uncertain. The germline gives CDR1 KGHDR, CDR2 SFDVKD. Trimming removed 0 bases from V and 3 bases from J, with 10 bases in between. This CDR3 is built from 15 residues. The CDR3 region has the DNA TGTGCCACCAGTGATTTGCAATCAGGAAAAGAGACCCAGTACTTC. This sequence encodes CATSDLQSGKETQYF.

The genes are TRBV7-9 and TRBJ2-7, with 8 bases that match TRBD1. The trim removed 5 bases at V and 4 bases at J, leaving 4 bases unmatched. CDR3 length: 13 residues. Germline CDR1 and CDR2: SEHNR and FQNEAQ (reference sequence). The DNA for the CDR3 is TGTGCCAGCAGCGGACAGGGCCATTACGAGCAGTACTTC. This codes for CASSGQGHYEQYF.

This clonotype was seen at least ten times. The chain has TRBV29-1 and TRBJ2-7; D ambiguous. Trimming left V 1 base short and J 12 bases short, with 16 bases between. The V gene's germline CDR1 is SQVTM and CDR2 ANQGSEA. CDR3 length: 12 residues. CDR3 sequence: CSVEGQVGPRYF. The CDR3 DNA reads TGCAGCGTTGAAGGCCAAGTGGGCCCTAGGTACTTC.

This clonotype was found a few times. The chain joins TRBV29-1 to TRBJ1-1; possibly TRBD1 for D (5 bases). Germline V gives CDR1 SQVTM, CDR2 ANQGSEA. The V and J ends lost 4 bases and 0 bases respectively, with 18 bases between them. This CDR3 is built from 16 residues. The CDR3 reads CSVGQLPGSMNTEAFF. The CDR3 DNA reads as TGCAGCGTTGGACAGTTACCCGGCTCAATGAACACTGAAGCTTTCTTT. Full variable domain (outside the CDR3, taken from reference TRBV29-1 and TRBJ1-1): SAVISQKPSRDICQRGTSLTIQCQVDSQVTMMFWYRQQPGQSLTLIATANQGSEATYESGFVIDKFPISRPNLTFSTLTVSNMSPEDSSIYLCSVGQLPGSMNTEAFFGQGTRLTVV.